At least ten counts were recorded for the clone carrying this T cell receptor (beta chain). The antigen remains undetermined. Germline CDR1 and CDR2: GTSNPN and SVGIG (reference sequence). V trimming: 4 bases; J trimming: 0 bases; junction bases outside the gene matches: 12. The CDR3 length is 17 residues. The sample belongs to a study of molecular identifiers for immune sequencing clone quantification. Study conclusions and caveats: Jurkat TCR RNA spiked in from one cell (amid some 1 million naive cells) was reportedly detectable.

It was from roughly 21,000 to 960,000 sorted cells, with 10%, 30% or 50% RNA, that naive CD8 libraries came. TCRdb independently ran MiXCR on the PCR reads; one entry per CDR3 protein. The sample has roughly 12,000 distinct CDR3 sequences, roughly 16% seen once. Sequencing used naive CD8+ T cells from blood, with Jurkat cell RNA spiked in. Subset reported: FACS-sorted CD8+CD4-CCR7+CD45RA+ naive T cells. This sequence originates from a human donor in good health. Some libraries in this study had Jurkat cell RNA spiked in. V is TRBV30 and J is TRBJ2-7, with TRBD2 matching 10 bases. The CDR3 region has the DNA TGTGCCTGGATTACCGGGACTAGCGATGAGAGCTCCTACGAGCAGTACTTC. Protein sequence: CAWITGTSDESSYEQYF. Complete variable domain (other parts from reference TRBV30 and TRBJ2-7): SQTIHQWPATLVQPVGSPLSLECTVEGTSNPNLYWYRQAAGRGLQLLFYSVGIGQISSEVPQNLSASRPQDRQFILSSKKLLLSDSGFYLCAWITGTSDESSYEQYFGPGTRLTVT.